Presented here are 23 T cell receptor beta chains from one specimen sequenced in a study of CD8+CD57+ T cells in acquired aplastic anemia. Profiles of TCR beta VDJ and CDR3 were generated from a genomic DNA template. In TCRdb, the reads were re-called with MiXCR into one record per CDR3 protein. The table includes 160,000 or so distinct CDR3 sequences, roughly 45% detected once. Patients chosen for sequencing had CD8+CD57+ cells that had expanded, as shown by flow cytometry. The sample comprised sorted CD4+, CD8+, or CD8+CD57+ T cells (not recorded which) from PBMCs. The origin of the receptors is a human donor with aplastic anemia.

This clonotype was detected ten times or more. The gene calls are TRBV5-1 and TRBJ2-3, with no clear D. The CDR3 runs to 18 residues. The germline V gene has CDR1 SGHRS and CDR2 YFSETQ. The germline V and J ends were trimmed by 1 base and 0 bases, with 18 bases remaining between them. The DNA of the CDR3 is TGCGCCAGCAGCTTGTCGATTGAGTGGGTGCAAAGCACAGATACGCAGTATTTT. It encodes CASSLSIEWVQSTDTQYF.

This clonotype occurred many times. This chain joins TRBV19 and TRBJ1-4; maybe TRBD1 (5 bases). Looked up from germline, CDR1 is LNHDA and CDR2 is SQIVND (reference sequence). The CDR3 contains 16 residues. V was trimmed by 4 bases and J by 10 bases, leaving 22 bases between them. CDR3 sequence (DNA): TGTGCCAGTAGTACCGACAGTACCACCCCCCTGGGAAAACTGTTTTTT. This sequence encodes CASSTDSTTPLGKLFF.

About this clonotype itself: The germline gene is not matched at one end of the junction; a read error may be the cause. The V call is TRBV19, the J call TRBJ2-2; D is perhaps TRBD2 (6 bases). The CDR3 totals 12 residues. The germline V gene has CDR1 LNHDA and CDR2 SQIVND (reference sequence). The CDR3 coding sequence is TGTGCCAGTAGTATAGGCACCGGGGGGCTGTTTTTT. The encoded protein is CASSIGTGGLFF. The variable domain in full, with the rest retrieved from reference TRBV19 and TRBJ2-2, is DGGITQSPKYLFRKEGQNVTLSCEQNLNHDAMYWYRQDPGQGLRLIYYSQIVNDFQKGDIAEGYSVSREKKESFPLTVTSAQKNPTAFYLCASSIGTGGLFFGEGSRLTVL.

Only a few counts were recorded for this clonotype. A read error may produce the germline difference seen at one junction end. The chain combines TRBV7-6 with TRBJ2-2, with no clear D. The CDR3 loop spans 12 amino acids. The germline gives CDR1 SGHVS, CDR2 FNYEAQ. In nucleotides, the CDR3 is TGTGCTAGCAGCCTGTACACCGGGGAGCTGTTTTTT. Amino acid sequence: CASSLYTGELFF.

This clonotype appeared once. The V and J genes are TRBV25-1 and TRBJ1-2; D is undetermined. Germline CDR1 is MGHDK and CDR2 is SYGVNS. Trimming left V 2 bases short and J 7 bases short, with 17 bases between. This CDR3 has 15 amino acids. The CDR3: CASSEHTNRLVGYTF. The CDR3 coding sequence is TGTGCCAGCAGTGAACACACCAACAGACTGGTTGGCTACACCTTC.

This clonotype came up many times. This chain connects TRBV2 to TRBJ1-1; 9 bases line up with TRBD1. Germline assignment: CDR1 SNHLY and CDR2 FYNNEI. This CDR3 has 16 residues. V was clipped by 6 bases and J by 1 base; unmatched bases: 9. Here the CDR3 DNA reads TGTGCCAGCAGGCCACAGGGGGCGTCGGGGAACACTGAAGCTTTCTTT. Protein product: CASRPQGASGNTEAFF.

CDR3 sequence (DNA): TGTGCCAGCAGCGTACCGGGGACAGGGGACCACGAGCAGTACGTC. It encodes CASSVPGTGDHEQYV. The chain joins TRBV9 to TRBJ2-7; 10 bases match TRBD1. V shed 1 base, J shed 5 bases, and the junction held 6 bases outside the gene matches. The CDR3 runs 15 residues. Germline V gives CDR1 SGDLS, CDR2 YYNGEE.

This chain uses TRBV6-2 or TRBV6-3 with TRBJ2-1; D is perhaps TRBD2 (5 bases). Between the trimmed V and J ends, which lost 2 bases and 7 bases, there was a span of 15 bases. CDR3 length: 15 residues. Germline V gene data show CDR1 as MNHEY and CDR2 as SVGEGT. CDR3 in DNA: TGTGCCAGCAGTTACACGGGAAGGGAAGGAAATGAGCAGTTCTTC. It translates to CASSYTGREGNEQFF.

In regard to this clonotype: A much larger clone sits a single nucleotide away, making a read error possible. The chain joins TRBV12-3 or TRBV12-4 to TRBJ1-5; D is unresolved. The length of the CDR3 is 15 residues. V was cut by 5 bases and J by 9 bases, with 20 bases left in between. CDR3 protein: CASSPQSVTGPPQHF. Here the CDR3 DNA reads TGTGCCAGCAGTCCCCAGTCCGTTACGGGTCCGCCCCAGCATTTT.

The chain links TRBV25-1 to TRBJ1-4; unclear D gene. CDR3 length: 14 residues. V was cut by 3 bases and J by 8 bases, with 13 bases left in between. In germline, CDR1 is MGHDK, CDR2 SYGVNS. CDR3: CASSDSPSGEKLFF. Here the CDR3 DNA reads TGTGCCAGCAGTGATTCCCCGAGCGGGGAAAAACTGTTTTTT.

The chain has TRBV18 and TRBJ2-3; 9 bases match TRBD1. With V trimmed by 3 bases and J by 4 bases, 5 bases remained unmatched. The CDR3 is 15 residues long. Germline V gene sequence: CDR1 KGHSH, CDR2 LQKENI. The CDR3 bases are TGTGCCAGCTCACCCGGACAGGGGATCGCAGATACGCAGTATTTT. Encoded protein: CASSPGQGIADTQYF.

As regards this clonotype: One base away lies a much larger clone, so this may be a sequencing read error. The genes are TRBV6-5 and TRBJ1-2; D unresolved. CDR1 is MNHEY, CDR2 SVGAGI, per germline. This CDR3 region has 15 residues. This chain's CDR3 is CASSHSAGINYGYTF. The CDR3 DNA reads TGTGCCAGCAGTCACTCGGCGGGGATCAACTATGGCTACACCTTC.

As DNA, the CDR3 is TGTGCCACCGCTGGGATCGACTATGGCTACACCTTC. Residues: CATAGIDYGYTF. The gene calls are TRBV2 and TRBJ1-2; no clear D gene. V was trimmed by 10 bases and J by 3 bases, leaving 12 bases between them. The CDR3 spans 12 residues. CDR1 SNHLY and CDR2 FYNNEI come from the germline V gene.

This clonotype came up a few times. The CDR3 sequence is CASSFDLSNEQFF. As DNA, the CDR3 is TGTGCCAGCAGCTTCGACTTAAGCAATGAGCAGTTCTTC. This chain links TRBV7-9 with TRBJ2-1; no firm D call. Germline CDR1 SEHNR, CDR2 FQNEAQ (reference sequence). Between the trimmed V and J ends, which lost 3 bases and 6 bases, there was a span of 9 bases. The CDR3 runs to 13 residues.

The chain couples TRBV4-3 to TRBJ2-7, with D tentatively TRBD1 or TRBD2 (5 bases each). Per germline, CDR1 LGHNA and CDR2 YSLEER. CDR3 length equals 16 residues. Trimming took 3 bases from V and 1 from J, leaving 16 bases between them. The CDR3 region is CASSQRRGVSSYEQYF. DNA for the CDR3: TGCGCCAGCAGCCAGCGCAGAGGGGTGAGTTCCTACGAGCAGTACTTC.

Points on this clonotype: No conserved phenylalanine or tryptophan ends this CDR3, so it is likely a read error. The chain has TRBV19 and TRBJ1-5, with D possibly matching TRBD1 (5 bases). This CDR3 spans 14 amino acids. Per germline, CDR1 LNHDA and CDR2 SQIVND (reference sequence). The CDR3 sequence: CASSSQGGNQPQHS. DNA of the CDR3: TGTGCCAGTAGTAGCCAGGGCGGCAACCAGCCCCAGCATTCT.

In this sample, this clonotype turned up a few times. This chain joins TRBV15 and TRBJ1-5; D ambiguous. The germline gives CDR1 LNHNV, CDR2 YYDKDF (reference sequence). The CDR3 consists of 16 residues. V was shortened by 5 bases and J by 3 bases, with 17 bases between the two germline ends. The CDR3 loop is CATSGKRGGYNQPQHF. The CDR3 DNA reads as TGTGCCACCAGCGGGAAACGGGGAGGTTACAATCAGCCCCAGCATTTT.

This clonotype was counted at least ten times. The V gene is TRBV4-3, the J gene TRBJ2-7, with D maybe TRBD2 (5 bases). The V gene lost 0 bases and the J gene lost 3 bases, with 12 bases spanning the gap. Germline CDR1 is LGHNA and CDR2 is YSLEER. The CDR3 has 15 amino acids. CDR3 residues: CASSQDIERFYEQYF. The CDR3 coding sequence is TGCGCCAGCAGCCAAGATATCGAGCGGTTCTACGAGCAGTACTTC.

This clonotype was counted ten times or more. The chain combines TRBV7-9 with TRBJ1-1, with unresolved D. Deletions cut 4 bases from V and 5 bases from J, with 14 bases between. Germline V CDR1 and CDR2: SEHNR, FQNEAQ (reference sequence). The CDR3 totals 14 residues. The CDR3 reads CASSYLRRDTEAFF. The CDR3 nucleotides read TGTGCCAGCAGCTATCTGAGGAGGGATACTGAAGCTTTCTTT.

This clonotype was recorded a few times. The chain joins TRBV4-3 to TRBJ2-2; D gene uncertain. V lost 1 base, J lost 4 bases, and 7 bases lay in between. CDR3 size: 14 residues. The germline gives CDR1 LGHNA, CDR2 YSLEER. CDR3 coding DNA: TGCGCCAGCAGCCAAGGACCCGCCACCGGGGAGCTGTTTTTT. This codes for CASSQGPATGELFF.

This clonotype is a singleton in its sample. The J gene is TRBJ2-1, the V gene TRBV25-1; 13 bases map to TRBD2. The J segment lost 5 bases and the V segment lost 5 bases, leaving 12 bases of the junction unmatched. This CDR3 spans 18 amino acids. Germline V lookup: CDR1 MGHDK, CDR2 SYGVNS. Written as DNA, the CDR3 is TGTGCCAGCAGTCTTTCCCCCGGGACTAGCGGGGAGGACAATGAGCAGTTCTTC. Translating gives CASSLSPGTSGEDNEQFF.

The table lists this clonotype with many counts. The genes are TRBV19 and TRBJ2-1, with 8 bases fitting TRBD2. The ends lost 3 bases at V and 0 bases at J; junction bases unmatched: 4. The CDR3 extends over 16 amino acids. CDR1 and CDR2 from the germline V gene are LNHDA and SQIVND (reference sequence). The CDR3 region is CASSIFGGGSYNEQFF. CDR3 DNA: TGTGCCAGTAGTATTTTCGGGGGGGGCTCCTACAATGAGCAGTTCTTC.

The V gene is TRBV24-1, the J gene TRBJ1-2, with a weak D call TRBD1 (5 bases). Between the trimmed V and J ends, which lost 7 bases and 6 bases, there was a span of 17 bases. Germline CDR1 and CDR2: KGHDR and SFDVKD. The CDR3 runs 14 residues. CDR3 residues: CATRGSGGTDGYTF. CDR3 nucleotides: TGTGCCACCAGGGGGAGTGGGGGGACGGATGGCTACACCTTC.